Sequencing of this TCR beta chain was carried out in a study of blood T cell repertoires in COVID-19. The method was immunoSEQ multiplex PCR; TCRdb's version includes in-frame clones alone and lacks a portion of them. The data show a few hundred thousand clones, with about 87% seen just once and approximately 1.6% held by the top ten. Germline-derived CDR1 and CDR2 are LGHNA and YSLEER. The CDR3 sequence is 14 residues long. The germline V and J ends were trimmed by 2 bases and 8 bases, with 15 bases remaining between them. The material sequenced was peripheral blood. The receptor was derived from a man in his sixties or seventies with acute or convalescent COVID-19. V and J are TRBV4-3 and TRBJ1-2, with D possibly being TRBD1 (6 bases). CDR3 bases: TGCGCCAGCAGCCAATCACAGGGACCGGCGGGCTACACCTTC. This sequence encodes CASSQSQGPAGYTF.